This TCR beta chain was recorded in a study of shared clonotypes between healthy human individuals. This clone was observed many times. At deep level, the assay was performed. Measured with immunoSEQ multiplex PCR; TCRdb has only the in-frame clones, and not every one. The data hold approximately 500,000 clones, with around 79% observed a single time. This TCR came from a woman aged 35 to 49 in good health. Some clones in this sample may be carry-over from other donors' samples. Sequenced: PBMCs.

CDR3 nucleotides: TGTGCCAGCACCCTCTGGGGGAGATCCACTGAAGCTTTCTTT. Translating it yields CASTLWGRSTEAFF. This sequence joins TRBV28 and TRBJ1-1, with D perhaps matching TRBD1 (5 bases). The germline V gene has CDR1 MDHEN and CDR2 SYDVKM. V was pared by 7 bases and J by 4 bases, with 16 bases between. The CDR3 covers 14 residues.